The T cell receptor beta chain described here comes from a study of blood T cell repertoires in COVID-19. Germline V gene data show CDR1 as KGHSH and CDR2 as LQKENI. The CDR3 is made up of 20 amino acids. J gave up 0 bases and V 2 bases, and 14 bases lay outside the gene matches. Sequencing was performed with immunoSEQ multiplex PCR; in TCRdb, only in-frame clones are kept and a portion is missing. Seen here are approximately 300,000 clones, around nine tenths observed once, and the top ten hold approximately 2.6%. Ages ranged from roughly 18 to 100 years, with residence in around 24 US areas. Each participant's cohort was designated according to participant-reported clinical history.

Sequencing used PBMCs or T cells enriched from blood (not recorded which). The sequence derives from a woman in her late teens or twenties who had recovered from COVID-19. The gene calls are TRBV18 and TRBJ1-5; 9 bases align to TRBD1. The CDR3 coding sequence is TGTGCCAGCTCACCAGGGCCCGGGACAGGGAAATTATATAGCAATCAGCCCCAGCATTTT. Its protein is CASSPGPGTGKLYSNQPQHF.